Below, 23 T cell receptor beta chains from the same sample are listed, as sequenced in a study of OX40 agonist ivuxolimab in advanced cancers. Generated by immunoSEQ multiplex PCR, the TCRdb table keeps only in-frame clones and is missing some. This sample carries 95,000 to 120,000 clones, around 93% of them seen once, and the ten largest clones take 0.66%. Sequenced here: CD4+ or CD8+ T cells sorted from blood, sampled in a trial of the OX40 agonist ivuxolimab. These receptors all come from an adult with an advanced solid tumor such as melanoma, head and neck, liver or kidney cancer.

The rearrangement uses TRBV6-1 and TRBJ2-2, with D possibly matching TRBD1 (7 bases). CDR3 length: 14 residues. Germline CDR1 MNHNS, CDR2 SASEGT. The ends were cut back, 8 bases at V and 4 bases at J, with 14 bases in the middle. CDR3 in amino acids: CASLQGRFTGELFF. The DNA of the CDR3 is TGTGCCAGCCTACAGGGGAGGTTCACCGGGGAGCTGTTTTTT.

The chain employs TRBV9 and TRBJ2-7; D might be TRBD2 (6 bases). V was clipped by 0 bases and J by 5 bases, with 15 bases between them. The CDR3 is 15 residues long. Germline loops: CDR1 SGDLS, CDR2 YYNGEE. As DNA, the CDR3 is TGTGCCAGCAGCGTAGGATCGGGAGATGGTAACGAGCAGTACTTC. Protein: CASSVGSGDGNEQYF.

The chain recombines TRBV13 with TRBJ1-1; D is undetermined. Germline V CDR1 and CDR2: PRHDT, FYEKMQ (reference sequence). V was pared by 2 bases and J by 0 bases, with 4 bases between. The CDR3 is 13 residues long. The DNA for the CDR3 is TGTGCCAGCAGCTTACTTATGAACACTGAAGCTTTCTTT. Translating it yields CASSLLMNTEAFF. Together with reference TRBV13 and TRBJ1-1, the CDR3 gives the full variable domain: AAGVIQSPRHLIKEKRETATLKCYPIPRHDTVYWYQQGPGQDPQFLISFYEKMQSDKGSIPDRFSAQQFSDYHSELNMSSLELGDSALYFCASSLLMNTEAFFGQGTRLTVV.

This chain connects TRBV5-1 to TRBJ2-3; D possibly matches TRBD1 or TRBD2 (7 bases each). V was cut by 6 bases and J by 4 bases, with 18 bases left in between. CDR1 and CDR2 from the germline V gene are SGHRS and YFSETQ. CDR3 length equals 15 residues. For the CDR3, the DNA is TGCGCCAGCACTCCGGGACAGCGGGGCGCAGATACGCAGTATTTT. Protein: CASTPGQRGADTQYF.

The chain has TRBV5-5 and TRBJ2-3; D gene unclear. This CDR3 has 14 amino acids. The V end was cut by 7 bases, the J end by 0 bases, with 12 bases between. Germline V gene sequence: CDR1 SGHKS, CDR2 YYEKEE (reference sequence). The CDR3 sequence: CASVTQASTDTQYF. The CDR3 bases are TGTGCCAGCGTCACTCAGGCTAGCACAGATACGCAGTATTTT.

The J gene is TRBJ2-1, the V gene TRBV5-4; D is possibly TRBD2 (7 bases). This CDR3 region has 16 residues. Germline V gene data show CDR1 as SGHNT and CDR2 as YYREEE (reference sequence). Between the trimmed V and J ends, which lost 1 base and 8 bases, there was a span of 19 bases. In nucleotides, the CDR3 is TGTGCCAGCAGCTTGAAGGGGGGGCTACCCCACGATGAGCAGTTCTTC. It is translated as CASSLKGGLPHDEQFF. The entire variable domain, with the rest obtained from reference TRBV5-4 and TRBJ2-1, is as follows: ETGVTQSPTHLIKTRGQQVTLRCSSQSGHNTVSWYQQALGQGPQFIFQYYREEENGRGNFPPRFSGLQFPNYSSELNVNALELDDSALYLCASSLKGGLPHDEQFFGPGTRLTVL.

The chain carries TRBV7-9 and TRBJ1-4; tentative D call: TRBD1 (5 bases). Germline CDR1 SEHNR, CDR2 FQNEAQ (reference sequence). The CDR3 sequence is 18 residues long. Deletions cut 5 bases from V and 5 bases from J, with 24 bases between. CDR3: CASSPISAKGPSNEKLFF. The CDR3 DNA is TGTGCCAGCAGCCCCATATCCGCGAAGGGACCGTCCAATGAAAAACTGTTTTTT.

The CDR3 loop reads CASRQTGAEAFF. CDR3 nucleotides: TGTGCCAGCAGACAAACAGGGGCTGAAGCTTTCTTT. The genes are TRBV6-5 and TRBJ1-1; 7 nucleotides match TRBD1. J gave up 6 bases and V 6 bases, and 4 bases lay outside the gene matches. The CDR3 runs 12 residues. Per germline, CDR1 MNHEY and CDR2 SVGAGI.

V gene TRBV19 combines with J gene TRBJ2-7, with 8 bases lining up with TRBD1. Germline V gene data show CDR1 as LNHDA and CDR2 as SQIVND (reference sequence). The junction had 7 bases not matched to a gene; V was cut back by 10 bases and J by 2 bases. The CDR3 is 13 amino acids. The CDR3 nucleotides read TGTGCCACCACAGGGGGAACCACCTACGAGCAGTACTTC. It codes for CATTGGTTYEQYF.

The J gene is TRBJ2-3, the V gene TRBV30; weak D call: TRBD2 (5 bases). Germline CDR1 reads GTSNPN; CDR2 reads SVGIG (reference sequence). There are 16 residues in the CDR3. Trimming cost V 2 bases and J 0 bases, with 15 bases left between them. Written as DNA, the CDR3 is TGTGCCTGGAGTATGGGCGGGTCTACTAGCACAGATACGCAGTATTTT. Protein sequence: CAWSMGGSTSTDTQYF.

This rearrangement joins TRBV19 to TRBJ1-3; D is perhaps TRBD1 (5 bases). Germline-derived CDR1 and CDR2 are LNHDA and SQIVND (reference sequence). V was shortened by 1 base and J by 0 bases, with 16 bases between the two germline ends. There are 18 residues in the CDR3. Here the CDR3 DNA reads TGTGCCAGTAGTATAGGAGGGCAGGGTTTTAGCTCTGGAAACACCATATATTTT. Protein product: CASSIGGQGFSSGNTIYF.

The CDR3 is CASSSGGPRDEKLFF. CDR3 sequence (DNA): TGTGCCAGCAGCTCCGGGGGACCGCGTGATGAAAAACTGTTTTTT. The J gene is TRBJ1-4, the V gene TRBV5-6; a possible D gene is TRBD1 (5 bases). The germline CDR1 and CDR2 sequences are SGHDT and YYEEEE. The CDR3 is 15 amino acids. V lost 3 bases to trimming and J lost 6 bases, with 15 bases between them.

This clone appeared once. The CDR3 loop is CASSLVSGSSGELFF. The CDR3 region has the DNA TGTGCCAGCAGCTTAGTTAGCGGGAGCTCGGGGGAGCTGTTTTTT. This chain joins TRBV7-3 and TRBJ2-2; 9 bases are a match to TRBD2. V gave up 2 bases and J gave up 8 bases; unmatched junction bases: 6. The CDR3 runs to 15 residues. In germline, CDR1 is SGHTA, CDR2 FQGTGA.

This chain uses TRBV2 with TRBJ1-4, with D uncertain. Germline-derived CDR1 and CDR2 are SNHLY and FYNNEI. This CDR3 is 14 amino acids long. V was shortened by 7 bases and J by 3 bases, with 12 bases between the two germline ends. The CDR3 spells CASTSVVANEKLFF. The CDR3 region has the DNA TGTGCCAGCACCTCAGTAGTTGCTAATGAAAAACTGTTTTTT.

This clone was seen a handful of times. The CDR3 spells CATSRLAGGTYEQYF. The CDR3 DNA follows: TGTGCCACCAGCCGACTAGCGGGAGGAACCTACGAGCAGTACTTC. The chain joins TRBV15 to TRBJ2-7; 13 bases align to TRBD2. Germline lookup yields CDR1 LNHNV and CDR2 YYDKDF (reference sequence). The CDR3 contains 15 residues. V was pared by 5 bases and J by 2 bases, with 3 bases of the junction left unmatched. The whole variable domain, filled in from reference TRBV15 and TRBJ2-7, reads DAMVIQNPRYQVTQFGKPVTLSCSQTLNHNVMYWYQQKSSQAPKLLFHYYDKDFNNEADTPDNFQSRRPNTSFCFLDIRSPGLGDTAMYLCATSRLAGGTYEQYFGPGTRLTVT.

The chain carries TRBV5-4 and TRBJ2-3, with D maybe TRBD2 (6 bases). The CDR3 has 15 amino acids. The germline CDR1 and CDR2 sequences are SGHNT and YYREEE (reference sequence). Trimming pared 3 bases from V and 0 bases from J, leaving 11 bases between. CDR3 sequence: CASSWDLTSTDTQYF. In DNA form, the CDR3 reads TGTGCCAGCAGCTGGGACTTAACTAGCACAGATACGCAGTATTTT.

For the CDR3, the DNA is TGTGCCAGCAGTGAAGAAGGGGCTAACTATGGCTACACCTTC. Encoded protein: CASSEEGANYGYTF. This rearrangement joins TRBV2 to TRBJ1-2; the D gene is possibly TRBD1 (5 bases). The CDR3 runs to 14 residues. Germline lookup yields CDR1 SNHLY and CDR2 FYNNEI. V lost 1 base to trimming and J lost 0 bases, with 6 bases between them. Complete variable domain (other parts from reference TRBV2 and TRBJ1-2): EPEVTQTPSHQVTQMGQEVILRCVPISNHLYFYWYRQILGQKVEFLVSFYNNEISEKSEIFDDQFSVERPDGSNFTLKIRSTKLEDSAMYFCASSEEGANYGYTFGSGTRLTVV.

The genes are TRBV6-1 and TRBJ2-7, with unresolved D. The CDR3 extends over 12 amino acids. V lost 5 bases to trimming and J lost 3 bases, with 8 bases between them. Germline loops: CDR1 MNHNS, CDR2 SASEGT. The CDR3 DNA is TGTGCCAGCAGTACCAGAGGCTACGAGCAGTACTTC. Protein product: CASSTRGYEQYF.

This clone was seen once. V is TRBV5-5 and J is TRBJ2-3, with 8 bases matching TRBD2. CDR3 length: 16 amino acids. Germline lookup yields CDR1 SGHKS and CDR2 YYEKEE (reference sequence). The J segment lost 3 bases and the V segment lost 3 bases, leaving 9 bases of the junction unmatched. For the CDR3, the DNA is TGTGCCAGCAGCTCTCGTAGCGGGGCGGGGACAGATACGCAGTATTTT. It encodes CASSSRSGAGTDTQYF.

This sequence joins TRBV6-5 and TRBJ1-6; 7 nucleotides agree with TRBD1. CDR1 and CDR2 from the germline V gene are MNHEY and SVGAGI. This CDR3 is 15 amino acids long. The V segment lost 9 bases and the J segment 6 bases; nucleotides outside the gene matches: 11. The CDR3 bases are TGTGCCAGTTCCGACCAACAGGGGAGTAATTCACCCCTCCACTTT. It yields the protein CASSDQQGSNSPLHF.

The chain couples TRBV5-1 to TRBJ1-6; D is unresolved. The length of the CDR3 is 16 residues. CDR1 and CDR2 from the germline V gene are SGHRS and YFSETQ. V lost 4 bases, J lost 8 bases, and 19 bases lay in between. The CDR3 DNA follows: TGCGCCAGCAGCGCTGGAGAGGCCGCTAACTATTCACCCCTCCACTTT. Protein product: CASSAGEAANYSPLHF.

DNA of the CDR3: TGTGCCAGCAGCCAAATTGGCAGGGAGGAAGCTTTCTTT. Protein: CASSQIGREEAFF. V and J are TRBV14 and TRBJ1-1; maybe TRBD1 (5 bases). Trimming removed 2 bases from V and 8 bases from J, with 12 bases in between. The CDR3 sequence is 13 residues long. Germline V gives CDR1 SGHDN, CDR2 FVKESK.

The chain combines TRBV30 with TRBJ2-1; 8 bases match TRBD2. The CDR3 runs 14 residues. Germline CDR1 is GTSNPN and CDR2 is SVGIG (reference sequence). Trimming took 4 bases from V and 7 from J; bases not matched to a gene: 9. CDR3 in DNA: TGTGCCTGGACCACCTTAGCGGGGTGGAATGAGCAGTTCTTC. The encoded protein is CAWTTLAGWNEQFF.